This T cell receptor beta chain was profiled in a study of blood T cell repertoires in COVID-19. Looking at the study overall: The United States, Italy and Spain were the sources of the acute and convalescent COVID-19 samples. T cells, B-cell-depleted T cells, or PBMCs supplied cDNA or gDNA.

Per the study methods: Researchers report that nucleated cell counts were estimated from reference gene primer amplification. TCRdb's copy holds only in-frame clones and misses some; the assay was immunoSEQ multiplex PCR. The V and J calls and the clone size are those of that table, but D and trimming were determined from the DNA. In the table there are 100,000 to 150,000 clones, about four fifths of which are singletons. The CDR3 contains 15 residues. Germline CDR1 reads MNHEY; CDR2 reads SVGEGT. V was pared by 0 bases and J by 2 bases, with 7 bases between. The sequence was collected from a man at least 80 years old with active or convalescent COVID-19. This chain connects TRBV6-2 or TRBV6-3 to TRBJ2-2, with unresolved D. The sequenced sample was peripheral blood. The CDR3: CASSYSLVNTGELFF. The CDR3 bases are TGTGCCAGCAGTTACTCGCTAGTTAACACCGGGGAGCTGTTTTTT.